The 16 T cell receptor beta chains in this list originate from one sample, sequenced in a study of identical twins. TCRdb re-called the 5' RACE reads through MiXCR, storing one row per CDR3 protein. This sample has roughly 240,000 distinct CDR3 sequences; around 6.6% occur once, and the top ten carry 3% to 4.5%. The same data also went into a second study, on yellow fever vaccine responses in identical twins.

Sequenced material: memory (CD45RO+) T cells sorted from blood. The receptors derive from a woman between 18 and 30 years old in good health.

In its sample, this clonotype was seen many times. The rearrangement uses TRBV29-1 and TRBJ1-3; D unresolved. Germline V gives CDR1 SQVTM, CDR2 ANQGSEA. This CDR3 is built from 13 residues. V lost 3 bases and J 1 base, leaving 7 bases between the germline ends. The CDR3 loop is CSVDAESGNTIYF. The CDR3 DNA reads TGCAGCGTTGACGCAGAGTCTGGAAACACCATATATTTT.

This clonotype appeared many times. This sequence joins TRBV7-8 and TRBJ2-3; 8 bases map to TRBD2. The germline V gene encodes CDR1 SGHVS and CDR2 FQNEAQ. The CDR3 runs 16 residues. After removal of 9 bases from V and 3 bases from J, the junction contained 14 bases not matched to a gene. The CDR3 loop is CASTIEGQRGTDTQYF. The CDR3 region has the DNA TGTGCCAGTACTATAGAGGGCCAGCGGGGGACAGATACGCAGTATTTT. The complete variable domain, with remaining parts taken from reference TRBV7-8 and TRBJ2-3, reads GAGVSQSPRYKVAKRGQDVALRCDPISGHVSLFWYQQALGQGPEFLTYFQNEAQLDKSGLPSDRFFAERPEGSVSTLKIQRTQQEDSAVYLCASTIEGQRGTDTQYFGPGTRLTVL.

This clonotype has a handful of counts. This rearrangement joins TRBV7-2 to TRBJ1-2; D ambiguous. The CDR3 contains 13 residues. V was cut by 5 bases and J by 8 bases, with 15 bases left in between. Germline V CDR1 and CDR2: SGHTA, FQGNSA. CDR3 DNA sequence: TGTGCCAGCAGCCCGTGGGGTGCGACAGGCTACACCTTC. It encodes CASSPWGATGYTF. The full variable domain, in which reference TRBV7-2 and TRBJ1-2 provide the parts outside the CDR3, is GAGVSQSPSNKVTEKGKDVELRCDPISGHTALYWYRQSLGQGLEFLIYFQGNSAPDKSGLPSDRFSAERTGGSVSTLTIQRTQQEDSAVYLCASSPWGATGYTFGSGTRLTVV.

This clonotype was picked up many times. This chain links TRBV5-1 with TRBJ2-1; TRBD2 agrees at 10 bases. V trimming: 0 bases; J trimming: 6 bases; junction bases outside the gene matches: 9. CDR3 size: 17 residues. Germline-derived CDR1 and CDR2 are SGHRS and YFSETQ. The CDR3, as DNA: TGCGCCAGCAGCTTGGCTTCTCTTAGCGGGGGGTCCAATGAGCAGTTCTTC. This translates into CASSLASLSGGSNEQFF.

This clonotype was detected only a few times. The CDR3: CASSPKPGTGGYWNTGELFF. The CDR3 DNA sequence: TGTGCCAGCAGCCCAAAACCGGGGACAGGTGGATATTGGAACACCGGGGAGCTGTTTTTT. The rearrangement uses TRBV5-6 and TRBJ2-2, with TRBD1 identical over 8 bases. CDR1 and CDR2 from the germline V gene are SGHDT and YYEEEE. This CDR3 region has 20 residues. J lost 1 base, V lost 4 bases, and 18 bases had no gene match.

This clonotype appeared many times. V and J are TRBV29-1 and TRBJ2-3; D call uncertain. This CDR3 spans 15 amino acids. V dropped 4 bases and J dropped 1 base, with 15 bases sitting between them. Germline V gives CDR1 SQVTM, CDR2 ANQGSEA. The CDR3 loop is CSVGSDPLRTDTQYF. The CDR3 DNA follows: TGCAGCGTTGGTTCCGACCCACTCCGCACAGATACGCAGTATTTT.

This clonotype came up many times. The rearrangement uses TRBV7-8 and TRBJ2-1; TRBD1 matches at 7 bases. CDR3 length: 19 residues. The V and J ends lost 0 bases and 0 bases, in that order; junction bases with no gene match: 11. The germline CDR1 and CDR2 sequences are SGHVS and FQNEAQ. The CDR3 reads CASSLAEQQGLSSYNEQFF. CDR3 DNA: TGTGCCAGCAGCTTAGCAGAACAACAGGGGTTGAGCTCCTACAATGAGCAGTTCTTC.

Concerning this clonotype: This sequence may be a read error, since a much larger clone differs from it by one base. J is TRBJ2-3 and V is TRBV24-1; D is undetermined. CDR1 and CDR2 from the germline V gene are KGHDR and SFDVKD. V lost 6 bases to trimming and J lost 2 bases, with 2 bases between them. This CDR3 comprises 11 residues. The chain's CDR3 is CATSYTDTQYF. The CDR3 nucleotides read TGTGCCACCAGTTACACAGATACGCAGTATTTT.

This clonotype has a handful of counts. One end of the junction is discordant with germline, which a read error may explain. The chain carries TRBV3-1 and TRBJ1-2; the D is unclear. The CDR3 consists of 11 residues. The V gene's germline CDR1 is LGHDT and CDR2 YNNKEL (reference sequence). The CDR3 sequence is CASSQGGEAYF. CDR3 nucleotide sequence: TGTGCCAGCAGCCAAGGTGGAGAGGCGTACTTC.

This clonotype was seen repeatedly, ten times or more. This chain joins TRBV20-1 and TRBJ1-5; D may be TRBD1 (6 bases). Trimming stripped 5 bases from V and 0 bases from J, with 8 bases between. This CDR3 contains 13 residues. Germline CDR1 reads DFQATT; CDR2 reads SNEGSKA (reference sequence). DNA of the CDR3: TGCAGTGCTCGACAGGATAGCAATCAGCCCCAGCATTTT. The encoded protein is CSARQDSNQPQHF.

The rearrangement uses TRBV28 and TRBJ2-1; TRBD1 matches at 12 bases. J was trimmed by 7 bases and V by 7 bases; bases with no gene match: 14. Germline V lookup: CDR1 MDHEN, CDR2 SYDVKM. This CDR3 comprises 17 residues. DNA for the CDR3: TGTGCCAGCACCGTCCACGCCGGGACAGGGGGCTCTAATGAGCAGTTCTTC. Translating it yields CASTVHAGTGGSNEQFF.

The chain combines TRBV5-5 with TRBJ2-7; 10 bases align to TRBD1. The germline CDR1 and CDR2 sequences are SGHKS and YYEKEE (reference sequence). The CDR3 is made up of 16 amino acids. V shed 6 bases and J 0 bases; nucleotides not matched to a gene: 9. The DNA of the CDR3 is TGTGCCAGCACCCCTCCTGGACAGGGGGTCTCCTACGAGCAGTACTTC. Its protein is CASTPPGQGVSYEQYF.

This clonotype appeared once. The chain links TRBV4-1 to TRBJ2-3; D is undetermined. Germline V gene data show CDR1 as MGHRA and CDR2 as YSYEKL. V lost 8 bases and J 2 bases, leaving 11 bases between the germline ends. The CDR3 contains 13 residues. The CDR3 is CASQNPNTDTQYF. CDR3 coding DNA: TGCGCCAGCCAAAATCCGAACACAGATACGCAGTATTTT.

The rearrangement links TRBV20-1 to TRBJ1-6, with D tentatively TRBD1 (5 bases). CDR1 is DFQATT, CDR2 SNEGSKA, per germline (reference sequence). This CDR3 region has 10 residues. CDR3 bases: TGCCCGGCCCAGGGCTCACCCCTCCACTTT. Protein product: CPAQGSPLHF.

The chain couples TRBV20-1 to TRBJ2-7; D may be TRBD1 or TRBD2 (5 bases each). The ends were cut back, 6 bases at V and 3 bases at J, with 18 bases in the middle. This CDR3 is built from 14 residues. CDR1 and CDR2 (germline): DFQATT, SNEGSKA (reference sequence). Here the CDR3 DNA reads TGCAGTGCCGACCACCGGGACGGATTCTACGAGCAGTACGTC. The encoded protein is CSADHRDGFYEQYV.

In nucleotides, the CDR3 is TGTGCCAGCAGCCCTAGCGGGAGGGCCACAGATACGCAGTATTTT. Protein: CASSPSGRATDTQYF. The chain uses TRBV3-1 and TRBJ2-3; 12 bases agree with TRBD2. The V gene end was trimmed by 4 bases and the J gene end by 2 bases; junction bases not matched to a gene: 1. Looked up from germline, CDR1 is LGHDT and CDR2 is YNNKEL (reference sequence). This CDR3 region has 15 residues.